The 8 T cell receptor beta chains listed next were all sequenced from one sample in a study of cytomegalovirus exposure and HLA in healthy donors. With 60 Vbeta and 13 Jbeta primers, the PCR was carried out. Method: immunoSEQ multiplex PCR; TCRdb's copy keeps in-frame clones and lacks some. The data contain around 190,000 clones, under 80% of them seen just once; the ten biggest clones take up approximately 4.8%. The specimen was PBMCs. The receptor source for this set is a man aged 30 to 39 in good health and CMV-seropositive.

This chain uses TRBV7-2 with TRBJ2-7, with D uncertain. Trimming left V 1 base short and J 5 bases short, with 6 bases between. The CDR3 consists of 12 residues. Germline V gene data show CDR1 as SGHTA and CDR2 as FQGNSA. CDR3 sequence reads: CASSLVANEQYF. Written as DNA, the CDR3 is TGTGCCAGCAGCTTAGTTGCGAACGAGCAGTACTTC.

This chain joins TRBV9 and TRBJ2-2, with D hard to call. The CDR3 covers 15 residues. Germline CDR1 and CDR2: SGDLS and YYNGEE. V lost 4 bases, J lost 1 base, and 11 bases lay in between. The CDR3 sequence: CASSLRGQNTGELFF. CDR3 coding DNA: TGTGCCAGCAGCCTACGCGGTCAGAACACCGGGGAGCTGTTTTTT. The complete variable domain, with remaining parts taken from reference TRBV9 and TRBJ2-2, reads DSGVTQTPKHLITATGQRVTLRCSPRSGDLSVYWYQQSLDQGLQFLIQYYNGEERAKGNILERFSAQQFPDLHSELNLSSLELGDSALYFCASSLRGQNTGELFFGEGSRLTVL.

The chain recombines TRBV5-4 with TRBJ2-5; D gene ambiguous. The CDR3 spans 14 residues. V shed 4 bases and J shed 2 bases, with 12 bases lying between them. Per germline, CDR1 SGHNT and CDR2 YYREEE (reference sequence). Written as DNA, the CDR3 is TGTGCCAGCAGCCCTCCCTATCCTCAAGAGACCCAGTACTTC. Its protein is CASSPPYPQETQYF.

This chain's CDR3 is CASSWTAKDEQYF. As DNA, the CDR3 is TGTGCCAGCTCATGGACAGCCAAGGACGAGCAGTACTTC. This chain connects TRBV18 to TRBJ2-7, with D possibly matching TRBD1 (6 bases). In germline, CDR1 is KGHSH, CDR2 LQKENI. V lost 5 bases, J lost 5 bases, and 13 bases lay in between. There are 13 residues in the CDR3.

This clone occurred a few times. The chain has TRBV14 and TRBJ2-3; 10 nucleotides agree with TRBD2. Germline-derived CDR1 and CDR2 are SGHDN and FVKESK. CDR3 length: 16 residues. Losses at the gene ends were 3 bases for V and 3 bases for J; bases not matched to a gene: 6. CDR3 residues: CASSHDRAGGTDTQYF. The DNA of the CDR3 is TGTGCCAGCAGCCACGATAGAGCGGGGGGGACAGATACGCAGTATTTT.

The V gene is TRBV6-5, the J gene TRBJ2-1; TRBD2 agrees at 7 bases. Trimming removed 2 bases from V and 8 bases from J; junction bases left unmatched: 3. CDR3 length: 13 residues. Per germline, CDR1 MNHEY and CDR2 SVGAGI. The CDR3 region is CASSYPRGDEQFF. CDR3 nucleotides: TGTGCCAGCAGTTACCCACGGGGGGATGAGCAGTTCTTC.

This clone was picked up a small number of times. The chain has TRBV10-3 and TRBJ1-1; no clear D. Looked up from germline, CDR1 is ENHRY and CDR2 is SYGVKD. This CDR3 has 13 amino acids. Trimming took 9 bases from V and 1 from J, leaving 12 bases between them. The CDR3 protein is CAISGTWNTEAFF. CDR3 bases: TGTGCCATTTCTGGCACGTGGAACACTGAAGCTTTCTTT.

The chain employs TRBV19 and TRBJ2-4; 12 bases agree with TRBD2. This CDR3 has 19 amino acids. The germline V gene encodes CDR1 LNHDA and CDR2 SQIVND (reference sequence). Trimming removed 2 bases from V and 0 bases from J; junction bases left unmatched: 8. The CDR3 here is CASSISPSGGARAKNIQYF. In DNA, the CDR3 is TGTGCCAGTAGTATATCCCCTAGCGGGGGGGCTAGAGCCAAAAACATTCAGTACTTC.